Shown below are 7 T cell receptor beta chains from a single sample sequenced in a study of cytomegalovirus exposure and HLA in healthy donors. A multiplex PCR was run with 60 Vbeta primers and 13 Jbeta primers. Using immunoSEQ multiplex PCR, the repertoire was profiled, and TCRdb retains in-frame clones only, with some absent. The sample contains about 150,000 clones, just over 75% of which appear only once. The sample taken for sequencing was PBMCs. These receptors came from a man aged 35 to 55 in good health and CMV-seronegative.

The rearrangement joins TRBV6-1 to TRBJ2-1, with 8 bases that match TRBD2. The V and J ends lost 4 bases and 15 bases, in that order; junction bases with no gene match: 11. The CDR3 consists of 13 residues. Germline-derived CDR1 and CDR2 are MNHNS and SASEGT. The CDR3 sequence: CASSVTSGPLGFF. Written as DNA, the CDR3 is TGTGCCAGCAGTGTTACTAGCGGCCCCCTGGGGTTCTTC.

The chain joins TRBV14 to TRBJ2-5, with D tentatively TRBD1 (5 bases). In germline, CDR1 is SGHDN, CDR2 FVKESK. With 4 bases removed from V and 4 bases from J, the gap between germline ends came to 13 bases. There are 14 residues in the CDR3. CDR3 region: CASSPQGWGETQYF. Written as DNA, the CDR3 is TGTGCCAGCAGCCCCCAGGGTTGGGGAGAGACCCAGTACTTC. The entire variable domain, with the rest obtained from reference TRBV14 and TRBJ2-5, is as follows: EAGVTQFPSHSVIEKGQTVTLRCDPISGHDNLYWYRRVMGKEIKFLLHFVKESKQDESGMPNNRFLAERTGGTYSTLKVQPAELEDSGVYFCASSPQGWGETQYFGPGTRLLVL.

V and J are TRBV5-1 and TRBJ2-1, with D perhaps TRBD2 (6 bases). This CDR3 contains 16 residues. Germline V gene lookup returns CDR1 SGHRS and CDR2 YFSETQ. Trimming left V 2 bases short and J 2 bases short, with 14 bases between. CDR3 sequence: CASSLSGTATYNEQFF. As DNA, the CDR3 is TGCGCCAGCAGCTTATCCGGGACTGCAACCTACAATGAGCAGTTCTTC.

V is TRBV5-1 and J is TRBJ1-1; D is ambiguous. Germline values: CDR1 SGHRS, CDR2 YFSETQ. There are 16 residues in the CDR3. V lost 4 bases and J lost 1, with 17 bases in between. In DNA form, the CDR3 reads TGCGCCAGCAGCCCCGGGTCTACCCGAGGGAACACTGAAGCTTTCTTT. Amino acids: CASSPGSTRGNTEAFF. The complete variable domain, with remaining parts taken from reference TRBV5-1 and TRBJ1-1, reads KAGVTQTPRYLIKTRGQQVTLSCSPISGHRSVSWYQQTPGQGLQFLFEYFSETQRNKGNFPGRFSGRQFSNSRSEMNVSTLELGDSALYLCASSPGSTRGNTEAFFGQGTRLTVV.

The J gene is TRBJ2-7, the V gene TRBV30; the match to TRBD2 covers 10 bases. V shed 0 bases and J 4 bases; nucleotides not matched to a gene: 0. Germline V lookup: CDR1 GTSNPN, CDR2 SVGIG (reference sequence). The CDR3 totals 13 residues. CDR3 DNA: TGTGCCTGGAGTGTGACTAGCGGGTACGAGCAGTACTTC. Its translation: CAWSVTSGYEQYF.

The chain is built from TRBV25-1 and TRBJ1-5; 8 nucleotides agree with TRBD1. Germline CDR1 reads MGHDK; CDR2 reads SYGVNS. This CDR3 has 12 amino acids. Trimming took 9 bases from V and 4 from J; bases not matched to a gene: 2. CDR3 residues: CASGQGNQPQHF. CDR3 coding DNA: TGTGCCAGTGGACAGGGAAATCAGCCCCAGCATTTT.

Written as DNA, the CDR3 is TGTGCCAGCAGCTTGGATGGCGAGAGGGCTGAAGCTTTCTTT. Translating it yields CASSLDGERAEAFF. This chain connects TRBV5-4 to TRBJ1-1; D uncertain. CDR1 and CDR2 from the germline V gene are SGHNT and YYREEE (reference sequence). The V gene lost 0 bases and the J gene lost 6 bases, with 12 bases spanning the gap. The CDR3 runs 14 residues.